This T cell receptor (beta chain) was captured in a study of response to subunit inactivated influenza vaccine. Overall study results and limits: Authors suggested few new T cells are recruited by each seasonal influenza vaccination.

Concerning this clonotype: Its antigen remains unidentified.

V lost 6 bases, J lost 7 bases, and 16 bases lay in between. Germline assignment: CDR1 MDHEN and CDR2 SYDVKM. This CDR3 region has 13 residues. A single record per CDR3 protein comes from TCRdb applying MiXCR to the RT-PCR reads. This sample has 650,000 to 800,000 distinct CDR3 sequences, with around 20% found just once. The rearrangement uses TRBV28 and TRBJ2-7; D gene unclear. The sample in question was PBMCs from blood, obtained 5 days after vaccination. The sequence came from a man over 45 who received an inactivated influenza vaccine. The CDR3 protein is CASRTSGVGEQYF. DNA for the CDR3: TGTGCCAGCAGAACATCAGGAGTCGGGGAGCAGTACTTC.